This entry describes one TCR beta chain. This specimen belongs to a study of blood T cell repertoires in COVID-19. Study overall: Both acute and convalescent COVID-19 samples were obtained from the United States, Italy and Spain. The analysed material was cDNA or gDNA that came from T cells, B-cell-depleted T cells, or PBMCs.

Study processing details: Quantification of nucleated cells was approximated via reference gene primer amplification. TCRdb's copy holds only in-frame clones and misses some; the assay was immunoSEQ multiplex PCR. V, J and clone size derive from that table, while D and trimming were established from the DNA sequence. This sample yields 130,000 or so clones, of which around nine tenths are seen a single time; around 20% belongs to the top ten. The source of this sequence is a man aged 45 to 65 with active or convalescent COVID-19. Specimen: peripheral blood.

The DNA of the CDR3 is TGTGCCAGCACCACCTCTGGGGGGTCGAACACCGGGGAGCTGTTTTTT. Residues: CASTTSGGSNTGELFF. This chain joins TRBV4-2 and TRBJ2-2; D is possibly TRBD2 (6 bases). The CDR3 totals 16 residues. Trimming cost V 7 bases and J 0 bases, with 15 bases left between them. Germline assignment: CDR1 LGHNA and CDR2 YNFKEQ.